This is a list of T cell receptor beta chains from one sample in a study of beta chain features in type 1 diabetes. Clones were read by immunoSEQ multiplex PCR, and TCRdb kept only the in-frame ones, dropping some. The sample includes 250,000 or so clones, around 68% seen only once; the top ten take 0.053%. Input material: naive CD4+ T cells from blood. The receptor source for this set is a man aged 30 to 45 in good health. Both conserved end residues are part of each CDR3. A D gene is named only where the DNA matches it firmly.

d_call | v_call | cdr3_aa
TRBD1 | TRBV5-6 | CASSWGGTGRYNEQFF
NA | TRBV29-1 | CSVVGIYGYTF
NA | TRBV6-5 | CASSTPTLAGEQFF
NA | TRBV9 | CASSVALAGTGELFF
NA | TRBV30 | CAWNKATAHPPNYGYTF
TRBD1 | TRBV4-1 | CASSQPGTGDHEQFF
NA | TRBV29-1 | CSVRTQTVTEAFF
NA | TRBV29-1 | CSAARGAGGYTF
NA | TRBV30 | CAWSLSKGGTSTDTQYF
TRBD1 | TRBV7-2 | CASSLDRGLSYEQYF
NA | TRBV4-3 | CASSQDQGLAQFF
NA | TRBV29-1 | CSASTGSSNQPQHF
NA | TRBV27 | CASSLEGVPENIQYF
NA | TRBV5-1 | CASSYSGGTDTQYF
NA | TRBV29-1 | CSVGASHYEQYF
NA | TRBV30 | CAWSEEDYGYTF
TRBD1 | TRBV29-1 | CSAQRDRSYEQYF
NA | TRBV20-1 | CSAVPGREAFF
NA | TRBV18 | CASSPSQETQYF
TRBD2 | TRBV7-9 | CASSLPSGGTDTQYF
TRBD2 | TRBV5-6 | CASSPGTSVYNEQFF
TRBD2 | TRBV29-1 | CSVAASSGGPGTQYF
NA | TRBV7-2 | CASSLDGGSGETQYF
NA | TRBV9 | CASSPSLRGGAADTQYF
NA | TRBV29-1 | CSVSDTGTYF
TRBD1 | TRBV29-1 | CSVGQGADTQYF
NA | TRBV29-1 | CSAAPQGGGTDTQYF
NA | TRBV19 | CASSLPVPGHEKLFF
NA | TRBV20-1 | CSASRVGELFF
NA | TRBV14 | CASSKGSAYNEQFF
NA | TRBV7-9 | CASSLGPLLDNEQFF
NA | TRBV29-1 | CSVRPLLLTDTQYF
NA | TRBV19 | CASSLGSGRETQYF
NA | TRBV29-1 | CSVAPYPTYEQYF
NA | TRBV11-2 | CASSRIGTPSGYTF
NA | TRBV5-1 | CASSLGEVNEQFF
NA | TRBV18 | CASSPGQNTGELFF
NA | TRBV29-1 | CSVGGNDGYTF
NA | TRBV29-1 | CSVTGTANYGYTF
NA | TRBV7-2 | CASSPGPGETQYF
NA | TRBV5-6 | CASRVTGATGTQYF
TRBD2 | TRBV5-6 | CASSYPTTSGRETQYF
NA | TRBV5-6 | CASSLGHLQETQYF
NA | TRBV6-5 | CASSYREWNTGELFF
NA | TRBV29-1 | CSVAPGLRRTEAFF
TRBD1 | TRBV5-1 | CASSSDRDSIPDQPQHF
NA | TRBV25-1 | CASGGHLGTGDNEQFF
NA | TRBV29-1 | CSVSLYSSYEQYF
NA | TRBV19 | CASSIQGTTYEQYF
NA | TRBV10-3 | CAISEKSGDMNTEAFF
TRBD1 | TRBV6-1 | CASIRHRGVQTQYF
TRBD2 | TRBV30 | CAWSVAGANTGELFF
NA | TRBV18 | CASSPGNTEAFF
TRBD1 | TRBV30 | CAWSVGDSYGYTF